A single T cell receptor (beta chain) is shown here with its context. This entry is derived from a study of blood T cell repertoires in COVID-19. In germline, CDR1 is MNHEY, CDR2 SMNVEV (reference sequence). V shed 3 bases and J shed 9 bases, with 12 bases lying between them. The CDR3 totals 14 residues. Some clones are missing from TCRdb's copy, which holds only in-frame ones; the method was immunoSEQ multiplex PCR. The table has roughly 250,000 clones, 70% to 90% seen once. The sequence was obtained from a woman in her forties or fifties who had recovered from COVID-19. This sequence joins TRBV27 and TRBJ1-6, with D possibly matching TRBD1 (5 bases). Sequenced sample: PBMCs or T cells enriched from blood (not recorded which). CDR3 DNA: TGTGCCAGCAGTTTTTCCAGGGAGGCTTCACCCCTCCACTTT. Protein product: CASSFSREASPLHF.